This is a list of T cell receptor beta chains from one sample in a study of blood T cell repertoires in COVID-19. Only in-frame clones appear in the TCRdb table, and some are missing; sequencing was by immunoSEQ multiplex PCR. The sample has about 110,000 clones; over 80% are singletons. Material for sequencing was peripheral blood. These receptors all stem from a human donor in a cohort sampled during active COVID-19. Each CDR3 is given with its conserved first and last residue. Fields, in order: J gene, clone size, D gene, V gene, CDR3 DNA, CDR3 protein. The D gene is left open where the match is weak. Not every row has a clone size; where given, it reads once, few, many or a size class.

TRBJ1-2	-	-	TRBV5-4	TGTGCCAGCAGAGCGACGGTTAACTATGGCTACACCTTC	CASRATVNYGYTF
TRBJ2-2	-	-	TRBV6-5	TGTGCCAGCAGTCCATCAGGCACCGGGGAGCTGTTTTTT	CASSPSGTGELFF
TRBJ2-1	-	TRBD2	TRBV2	TGTGCCACCCGAGTGGCGGGAGGGCCTTTGAATGAGCAGTTCTTC	CATRVAGGPLNEQFF
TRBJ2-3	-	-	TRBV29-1	TGCAGCGGCCGTCGGGGGGCTGAAGCAGATACGCAGTATTTT	CSGRRGAEADTQYF
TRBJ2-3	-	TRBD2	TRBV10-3	TGTGCCATCAGGGAGACTAGCGGGACGGGCACAGATACGCAGTATTTT	CAIRETSGTGTDTQYF
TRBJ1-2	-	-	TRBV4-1	TGCGCCAGCAGCCATGAGGGTGGCTATGGCTACACCTTC	CASSHEGGYGYTF
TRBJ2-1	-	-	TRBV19	TGTGCCAGTAAGGGGCCCTACAATGAGCAGTTCTTC	CASKGPYNEQFF
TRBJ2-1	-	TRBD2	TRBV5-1	TGCGCCAGCAGCTTGGTTGCGGGAGACCCGTGGAATGAGCAGTTCTTC	CASSLVAGDPWNEQFF
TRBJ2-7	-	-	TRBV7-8	TGTGCCAGCAGTATTCCCAACTGGTCCATCTACGAGCAGTACTTC	CASSIPNWSIYEQYF
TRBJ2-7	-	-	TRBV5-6	TGTGCCAGCAACCTCAAGGCAGCTAGCGTACCCTGGATCCCCGAGCAGTACTTC	CASNLKAASVPWIPEQYF
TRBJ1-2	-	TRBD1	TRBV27	TGTGCCAGCAGCCCGACAGGGGGAGAGTATGGCTACACCTTC	CASSPTGGEYGYTF
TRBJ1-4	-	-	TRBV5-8	TGTGCCAGCAGCTCACAGGGTAGGAATGAAAAACTGTTTTTT	CASSSQGRNEKLFF
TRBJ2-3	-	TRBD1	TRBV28	TGTGCCAGCAGTTATTACAGGGGGGCCACAGATACGCAGTATTTT	CASSYYRGATDTQYF
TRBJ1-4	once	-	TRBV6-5	TGTGCCAGCTCACAGGGTGTTAATGAAAAACTGTTTTTT	CASSQGVNEKLFF
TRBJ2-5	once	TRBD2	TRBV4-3	TGCGCCAGCAGCCAAAGCGGGACTAGCGGCGAGACCCAGTACTTC	CASSQSGTSGETQYF
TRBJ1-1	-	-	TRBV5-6	TGTGCCAGCAGCTTGCGGGGGGCGGACACTGAAGCTTTCTTT	CASSLRGADTEAFF
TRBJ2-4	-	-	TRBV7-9	TGTGCCAGCAGCTCGCCGCGAGAGGGAGCCAAAAACATTCAGTACTTC	CASSSPREGAKNIQYF
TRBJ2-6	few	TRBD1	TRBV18	TGTGCCACACAGGGGCAGTCTGGGGCCAACGTCCTGACTTTC	CATQGQSGANVLTF
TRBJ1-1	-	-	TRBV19	TGTGCCAGTAGTATCTCGGTCCACACTGAAGCTTTCTTT	CASSISVHTEAFF
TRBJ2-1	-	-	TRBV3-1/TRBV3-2	TGTGCCAGCAGCCGTGGACAATCCTCCTACAATGAGCAGTTCTTC	CASSRGQSSYNEQFF
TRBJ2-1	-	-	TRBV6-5	TGTGCCAGCATGGGGGCTTCCTCTGAGCAGTTCTTC	CASMGASSEQFF
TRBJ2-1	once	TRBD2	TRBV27	TGTGCCAGCAGTCGTGGACTAGCGGGGGCGCAGAGCTCCTACAATGAGCAGTTCTTC	CASSRGLAGAQSSYNEQFF
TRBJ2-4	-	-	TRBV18	TGTGCCAGCTCACCACGGGCCCCAGATTCCCTAGCCAAAAACATTCAGTACTTC	CASSPRAPDSLAKNIQYF
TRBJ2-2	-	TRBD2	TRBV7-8	TGTGCCACCTTCGACCCGCGGGGGGCGAACACCGGGGAGCTGTTTTTT	CATFDPRGANTGELFF
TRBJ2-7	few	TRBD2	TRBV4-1	TGCGCCAGCAGCCAAGCGGGGACTAGCGGGTGGCAGCAGTACTTC	CASSQAGTSGWQQYF
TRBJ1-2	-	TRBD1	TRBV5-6	TGTGCCAGCAGCTCGACAGGGGTCTATGGCTACACCTTC	CASSSTGVYGYTF
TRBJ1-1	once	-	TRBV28	TGTGCCAGCACCCTACTAGACGGGGGGACGAACACTGAAGCTTTCTTT	CASTLLDGGTNTEAFF
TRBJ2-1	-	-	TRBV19	TGTGCCAGTAATGCGAGGGGGGGGAGCTCCTACAATGAGCAGTTCTTC	CASNARGGSSYNEQFF
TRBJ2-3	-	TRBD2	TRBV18	TGTGCCAGCTCACCCGGGCTAGCGGGGGCAGATACGCAGTATTTT	CASSPGLAGADTQYF
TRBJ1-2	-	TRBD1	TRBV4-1	TGCGCCAGCAGCAGCCCGGGACAGTCCTATGGCTACACCTTC	CASSSPGQSYGYTF
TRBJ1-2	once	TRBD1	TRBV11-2	TGTGCCAGCAGCCATGGCCTGGGACAGGGGTTGTGGGATGGCTACACCTTC	CASSHGLGQGLWDGYTF
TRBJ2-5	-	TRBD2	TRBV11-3	TGTGCCAGCAGCCCCCGTGCGGGGGGAGCCCCTTCCGAGACCCAGTACTTC	CASSPRAGGAPSETQYF
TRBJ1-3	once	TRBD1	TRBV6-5	TGTGCCAGCAGTCTCCGGGACAGGGGTGGAAACACCATATATTTT	CASSLRDRGGNTIYF
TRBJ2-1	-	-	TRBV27	TGTGCCAGCCGGGATACAGTAGCCTACTACAATGAGCAGTTCTTC	CASRDTVAYYNEQFF
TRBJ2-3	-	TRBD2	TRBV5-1	TGCGCCAGCAGCCCGGGACTAGCAGGGAGAGGGCATACGCAGTATTTT	CASSPGLAGRGHTQYF
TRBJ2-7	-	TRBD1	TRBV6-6	TGTGCCAGCAGTCAAGGACAGGGAGCCTACGAGCAGTACTTC	CASSQGQGAYEQYF
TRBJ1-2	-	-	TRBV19	TGTGCCAGTAGACTCAAGGGGCGGAGTGGCTACACCTTC	CASRLKGRSGYTF
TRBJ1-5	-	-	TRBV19	TGTGCCAGTAGCTTCCCCGGGGATCCCCCAAATCAGCCCCAGCATTTT	CASSFPGDPPNQPQHF
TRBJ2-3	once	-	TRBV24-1	TGTGCCACCAGTGACGGCGGGATAGATACGCAGTATTTT	CATSDGGIDTQYF
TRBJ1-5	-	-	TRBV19	TGTGCCAGTAGTATAGGTAAGGGGTCGGGCAATCAGCCCCAGCATTTT	CASSIGKGSGNQPQHF
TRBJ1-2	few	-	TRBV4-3	TGCGCCAGCAGCCAAGATGCAAGCCGTCTAGGCGGCTACACCTTC	CASSQDASRLGGYTF
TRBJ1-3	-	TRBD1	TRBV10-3	TGTGCCATCACCGAGGGACAGGATACTGGAAACACCATATATTTT	CAITEGQDTGNTIYF
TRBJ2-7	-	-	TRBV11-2	TGTGCCAGCAGCTTCAGGGGCCCCCGTTGGGCGGAGCAGTACTTC	CASSFRGPRWAEQYF
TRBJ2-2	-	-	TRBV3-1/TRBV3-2	TGTGCCAGCAGCCACCAGACTAACACCGGGGAGCTGTTTTTT	CASSHQTNTGELFF
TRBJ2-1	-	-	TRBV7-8	TGTGCCAGCAGCTTAGCGGTTACTATTTACAATGAGCAGTTCTTC	CASSLAVTIYNEQFF
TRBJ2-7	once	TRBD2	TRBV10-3	TGTGCCATCAGTGAGGAGTATCGGACTAGCTCCTACGAGCAGTACTTC	CAISEEYRTSSYEQYF
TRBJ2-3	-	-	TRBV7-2	TGTGCCAGCAGCATCCTCGGGGGGCGGGGAGATACGCAGTATTTT	CASSILGGRGDTQYF
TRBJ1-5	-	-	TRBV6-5	TGTGCCAGCAGTTACTCGCAGGGGTTTGGGCAGCCCCAGCATTTT	CASSYSQGFGQPQHF
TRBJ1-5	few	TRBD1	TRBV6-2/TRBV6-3	TGTGCCAGCAGTTACACCACAGGGGGGGGCAATCAGCCCCAGCATTTT	CASSYTTGGGNQPQHF
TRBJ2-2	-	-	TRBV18	TGTGCCAGCTCACCACCGTCGGCAGGGCCCACCGGGGAGCTGTTTTTT	CASSPPSAGPTGELFF
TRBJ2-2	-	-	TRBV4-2	TGTGCCAGCAGCCAAGATCTTCGAGGGTTGGGCACCGGGGAGCTGTTTTTT	CASSQDLRGLGTGELFF
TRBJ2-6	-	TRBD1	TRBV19	TGTGCCAGTAGTATGCGGGACAGGGTTTACTCTGGGGCCAACGTCCTGACTTTC	CASSMRDRVYSGANVLTF
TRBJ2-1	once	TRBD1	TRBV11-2	TGTGCCAGCAGCCGGGGGGGACAGGGGGCGCAGGAGCAGTTCTTC	CASSRGGQGAQEQFF
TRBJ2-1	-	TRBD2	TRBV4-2	TGTGCCAGCAGCCAAGGCCAGCAGGGGACTAGGAATGAGCAGTTCTTC	CASSQGQQGTRNEQFF
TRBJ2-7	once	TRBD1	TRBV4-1	TGCGCCAGCAGCCATTTCATTCCCGGGACAGTCTCCTACGAGCAGTACTTC	CASSHFIPGTVSYEQYF
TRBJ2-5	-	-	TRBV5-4	TGTGCCAGCAGCTCCAGGGGCTCCCAAGAGACCCAGTACTTC	CASSSRGSQETQYF